A selection of T cell receptor beta chains follows, all from one sample in a study of blood T cell repertoires in COVID-19. Only in-frame clones appear in the TCRdb table, and some are missing; sequencing was by immunoSEQ multiplex PCR. This sample has some 450,000 clones, with roughly 89% found just once. Material: peripheral blood. The receptors shown here come from a young man with COVID-19, enrolled during active disease. Each CDR3 is given with its conserved first and last residue. The D gene is left open where the match is weak. For some rows the clone size is stated as once, few or many, or as a class when expanded; others skip it.

size,J,V,D,DNA,CDR3
once,TRBJ2-3,TRBV2,.,TGTGCCAGCAGTGAGGACAGTTTCACAGATACGCAGTATTTT,CASSEDSFTDTQYF
few,TRBJ2-7,TRBV7-9,TRBD2,TGTGCCAGCAGCCCGGGGGGAACTGGCTACGAGCAGTACTTC,CASSPGGTGYEQYF
.,TRBJ2-7,TRBV5-5,.,TGTGCCAGCAGCTTGGTGAGGGCACATGGATCCTACGAGCAGTACTTC,CASSLVRAHGSYEQYF
.,TRBJ2-3,TRBV13,TRBD2,TGTGCCAGCGGGGATACTAGCGCGCTCACAGATACGCAGTATTTT,CASGDTSALTDTQYF
.,TRBJ2-7,TRBV5-5,.,TGTGCCAGCAGCTTGACCAGTTTCTACGAGCAGTACTTC,CASSLTSFYEQYF
once,TRBJ2-1,TRBV5-1,TRBD1,TGCGCCAGCAGCTTGGGCGTACAGGGGTTCAACAATGAGCAGTTCTTC,CASSLGVQGFNNEQFF
.,TRBJ1-4,TRBV6-1,TRBD1,TGTGCCAGCAGGGAACAGCTCCGGACAGGGAGGGAAAAACTGTTTTTT,CASREQLRTGREKLFF
.,TRBJ2-2,TRBV15,TRBD2,TGTGCCACCAGCAGAGGACTAGCGGGAGGGGGAACCGGGGAGCTGTTTTTT,CATSRGLAGGGTGELFF
.,TRBJ2-1,TRBV3-1/TRBV3-2,.,TGTGCCAGCAGCCAAGACGCGGGGTCCAATGAGCAGTTCTTC,CASSQDAGSNEQFF
once,TRBJ1-6,TRBV5-4,.,TGTGCCAGCAGGTTTAGCTCCTATAATTCACCCCTCCACTTT,CASRFSSYNSPLHF
.,TRBJ1-2,TRBV30,TRBD1,TGTGCCTGGAGGGATATACCGAGGGGGCCTCCCTATGGCTACACCTTC,CAWRDIPRGPPYGYTF
.,TRBJ1-1,TRBV19,.,TGTGCCAGTAGTACGATTTGGGGGGACACTGAAGCTTTCTTT,CASSTIWGDTEAFF
.,TRBJ1-2,TRBV7-2,TRBD1,TGTGCCAGCAGCTTCCGGGACAGCTCTTATGGCTACACCTTC,CASSFRDSSYGYTF
.,TRBJ2-2,TRBV7-9,.,TGTGCCAGCAGCTCCTCCGCGACAGACCGCGGGGAGCTGTTTTTT,CASSSSATDRGELFF
.,TRBJ2-3,TRBV5-5,.,TGTGCCAGCAGCACCCGGAGGGGTTCCACAGATACGCAGTATTTT,CASSTRRGSTDTQYF
.,TRBJ2-1,TRBV6-5,TRBD2,TGTGCCAGCAGTTACCTTAGCGGGAGGGCCTTCAATGAGCAGTTCTTC,CASSYLSGRAFNEQFF
.,TRBJ2-3,TRBV3-1/TRBV3-2,TRBD2,TGTGCCAGCAGCCAACTACCCACTAGCGGGGGAAGCACAGATACGCAGTATTTT,CASSQLPTSGGSTDTQYF
.,TRBJ2-7,TRBV4-1,TRBD2,TGCGCCAGCAGCCAACCGACTAGCGGGAACCACTACGAGCAGTACTTC,CASSQPTSGNHYEQYF
.,TRBJ1-1,TRBV7-9,.,TGTGCCAGCAGGATGCGAGGAGACACTGAAGCTTTCTTT,CASRMRGDTEAFF
.,TRBJ2-7,TRBV25-1,TRBD1,TGTGCCAGCAGTGAATCCGGACAGGGCCGTCACGAGCAGTACTTC,CASSESGQGRHEQYF
once,TRBJ2-1,TRBV2,TRBD2,TGTGCCAGCAGCCCCCTGACTAGCGGCGCGGTTGGGCAGTTCTTC,CASSPLTSGAVGQFF
.,TRBJ2-7,TRBV14,TRBD2,TGTGCCAGCAGCCGCAGCGGGAGGGGACCCACCTACGAGCAGTACTTC,CASSRSGRGPTYEQYF
.,TRBJ2-4,TRBV27,.,TGTGCCAGCAGTTCGGATTCTAGGGGCATTCAGTACTTC,CASSSDSRGIQYF
.,TRBJ1-1,TRBV5-6,.,TGTGCCAGCACCTCGGGTCGCGGAGACACTGAAGCTTTCTTT,CASTSGRGDTEAFF
.,TRBJ1-1,TRBV9,TRBD1,TGTGCCAGCAGCGTGAGGGACAGGGGTGCCACTGAAGCTTTCTTT,CASSVRDRGATEAFF
.,TRBJ1-2,TRBV7-9,.,TGTGCCAGCAGCTTAGGGCTGGGGGCGAACTATGGCTACACCTTC,CASSLGLGANYGYTF
.,TRBJ1-1,TRBV11-2,TRBD1,TGTGCCAGCAGCTTAGATGACAGGGGGCTTAATTGGATGAACACTGAAGCTTTCTTT,CASSLDDRGLNWMNTEAFF
.,TRBJ2-3,TRBV6-4,.,TGTGCCAGCAGTTCTAGGGGGTATGAAACAGATACGCAGTATTTT,CASSSRGYETDTQYF
.,TRBJ2-2,TRBV13,TRBD1,TGTGCCAGCAGCACAGGGACAGGGAACACCGGGGAGCTGTTTTTT,CASSTGTGNTGELFF
.,TRBJ1-1,TRBV12-3/TRBV12-4,.,TGTGCCAGCACCCGCACAGAGCTTCAAGCTTTCTTT,CASTRTELQAFF